Below, one TCR beta chain is given with its context. This entry comes from a study of type 1 and type 2 diabetes patients. Study-wide background: Magnetic bead positive selection isolated CD4+ or CD8+ T cells from PBMCs.

PCR was run on genomic DNA. Amplification of the beta chain CDR3 used 30 forward and 13 reverse multiplex primers. One entry per CDR3 protein, called by TCRdb with MiXCR from the multiplex PCR reads. The sample lists 250,000 or so distinct CDR3 sequences, roughly 44% occurring once. The CDR3 contains 16 residues. Germline loops: CDR1 SGHRS, CDR2 YFSETQ. Trimming at V came to 6 bases and at J to 5 bases, leaving 16 bases not matched to a gene. All diabetic donors were classified as either type 1 or type 2 diabetes. This chain links TRBV5-1 with TRBJ1-1; 7 positions match TRBD1. This sequence originates from a young man with type 2 diabetes. The specimen was peripheral blood mononuclear cells (PBMCs). CDR3 in amino acids: CASTSGSQGVGTEAFF. Written as DNA, the CDR3 is TGCGCCAGCACCTCCGGGTCGCAGGGGGTAGGAACTGAAGCTTTCTTT.